The rows below give T cell receptor beta chains drawn from one sample of a study of blood T cells in healthy people across ages. One entry per CDR3 protein, called by TCRdb with MiXCR from the 5' RACE reads. The table has roughly 680,000 distinct CDR3 sequences, under 65% seen once; the top ten hold approximately 12%. Material: blood. The receptors come from an elderly woman in good health. Each CDR3 is given with its conserved first and last residue.

v_call: TRBV27
j_call: TRBJ2-6
cdr3_aa: CASSSADVSGANVLTF

v_call: TRBV12-3/TRBV12-4
j_call: TRBJ2-1
cdr3_aa: CASSSVKRFF

v_call: TRBV29-1
j_call: TRBJ1-5
cdr3_aa: CSVGGPGQGGQPQHF

v_call: TRBV7-9
j_call: TRBJ2-3
cdr3_aa: CATGPSGTDTQYF

v_call: TRBV29-1
j_call: TRBJ2-1
cdr3_aa: CSVEVSLEQFF

v_call: TRBV20-1
j_call: TRBJ2-1
cdr3_aa: CSAGENTGQFF

v_call: TRBV5-1
j_call: TRBJ2-5
cdr3_aa: CASSFRQPETQYF

v_call: TRBV5-1
j_call: -
cdr3_aa: CASCLAGQETQYF

v_call: TRBV7-2
j_call: TRBJ1-1
cdr3_aa: CASSVEGSLAEAFF

v_call: TRBV4-1
j_call: TRBJ2-1
cdr3_aa: CASSQDGAYNEQFF

v_call: TRBV5-1
j_call: TRBJ2-1
cdr3_aa: CASSNGTPGNEQFF

v_call: TRBV12-3/TRBV12-4
j_call: TRBJ2-3
cdr3_aa: CASSFWRETDTQYF

v_call: TRBV27
j_call: TRBJ1-2
cdr3_aa: CASSPGLDGHYGYTF

v_call: TRBV4-1
j_call: TRBJ2-3
cdr3_aa: CASSPQQRDTQYF

v_call: TRBV9
j_call: TRBJ2-1
cdr3_aa: CASNRGGSSYNEQFF

v_call: TRBV12-3/TRBV12-4
j_call: TRBJ2-1
cdr3_aa: CASSEQGNWQFF

v_call: TRBV5-6
j_call: TRBJ2-3
cdr3_aa: CASSLKTSGTSTDTQYF

v_call: TRBV27
j_call: TRBJ2-3
cdr3_aa: CASSSRGGSATDTQYF

v_call: TRBV5-1
j_call: TRBJ2-2
cdr3_aa: CASSLRWTENTGELFF

v_call: TRBV3-1
j_call: TRBJ1-2
cdr3_aa: CATSSRDAMYGYTF

v_call: TRBV7-9
j_call: TRBJ2-5
cdr3_aa: CASSANTGLGHNEQYF

v_call: TRBV2
j_call: TRBJ1-2
cdr3_aa: CASSLNQGAGYGYTF

v_call: TRBV27
j_call: TRBJ2-7
cdr3_aa: CASSPGATGTYEQYF

v_call: TRBV7-8
j_call: TRBJ1-1
cdr3_aa: CASSVEEQGQAFF

v_call: TRBV14
j_call: TRBJ1-5
cdr3_aa: CASSQVPRSSNQPQHF

v_call: TRBV5-1
j_call: TRBJ1-3
cdr3_aa: CASSRDSGNTVYF

v_call: TRBV28
j_call: TRBJ2-3
cdr3_aa: CASSVGYDWGSQYF

v_call: TRBV12-3/TRBV12-4
j_call: TRBJ2-7
cdr3_aa: CASRGGTGGMVYEQYF

v_call: TRBV15
j_call: TRBJ2-3
cdr3_aa: CATSRVQGTDTQYF

v_call: TRBV7-9
j_call: TRBJ2-7
cdr3_aa: CASSFGTDYEQYF

v_call: TRBV28
j_call: TRBJ2-5
cdr3_aa: CASSSSRGLAGEQYF

v_call: TRBV27
j_call: TRBJ2-3
cdr3_aa: CASSTGAFPHTDTQYF

v_call: TRBV20-1
j_call: TRBJ1-2
cdr3_aa: CSARDPLTGLGGYTF

v_call: TRBV12-3/TRBV12-4
j_call: TRBJ1-5
cdr3_aa: CASSLKAHQPQHF

v_call: TRBV6-1
j_call: TRBJ2-3
cdr3_aa: CTSSVTDTQYF

v_call: TRBV10-3
j_call: TRBJ1-5
cdr3_aa: CAIGEQDANQPQHF

v_call: TRBV20-1
j_call: TRBJ1-2
cdr3_aa: CSATTGIDYGYTF

v_call: TRBV6-5
j_call: TRBJ1-1
cdr3_aa: CASSYGTITEAFF

v_call: TRBV6-4
j_call: TRBJ2-7
cdr3_aa: CASSDGTRQYF

v_call: TRBV29-1
j_call: -
cdr3_aa: CSVRTVGTAPKTQYF

v_call: TRBV9
j_call: TRBJ2-7
cdr3_aa: CASSVGLSFYEQYF

v_call: TRBV24-1
j_call: TRBJ2-1
cdr3_aa: CATSDLKLVEEGEQFF

v_call: TRBV12-3/TRBV12-4
j_call: TRBJ1-1
cdr3_aa: CASSFLKRNTEAFF

v_call: TRBV30
j_call: TRBJ2-1
cdr3_aa: CAWSWEGVGDEQFF

v_call: TRBV5-1
j_call: TRBJ2-3
cdr3_aa: CASSILATDTQYF

v_call: TRBV29-1
j_call: -
cdr3_aa: CSVTIHLGDNEQYF

v_call: TRBV7-2
j_call: TRBJ2-2
cdr3_aa: CASSSKNTGELFF

v_call: TRBV29-1
j_call: TRBJ2-1
cdr3_aa: CSVANNEQFF

v_call: TRBV6-2/TRBV6-3
j_call: TRBJ2-3
cdr3_aa: CASSSPDRDTVTQYF

v_call: TRBV7-2
j_call: TRBJ2-5
cdr3_aa: CASSLASGGPQETQYF